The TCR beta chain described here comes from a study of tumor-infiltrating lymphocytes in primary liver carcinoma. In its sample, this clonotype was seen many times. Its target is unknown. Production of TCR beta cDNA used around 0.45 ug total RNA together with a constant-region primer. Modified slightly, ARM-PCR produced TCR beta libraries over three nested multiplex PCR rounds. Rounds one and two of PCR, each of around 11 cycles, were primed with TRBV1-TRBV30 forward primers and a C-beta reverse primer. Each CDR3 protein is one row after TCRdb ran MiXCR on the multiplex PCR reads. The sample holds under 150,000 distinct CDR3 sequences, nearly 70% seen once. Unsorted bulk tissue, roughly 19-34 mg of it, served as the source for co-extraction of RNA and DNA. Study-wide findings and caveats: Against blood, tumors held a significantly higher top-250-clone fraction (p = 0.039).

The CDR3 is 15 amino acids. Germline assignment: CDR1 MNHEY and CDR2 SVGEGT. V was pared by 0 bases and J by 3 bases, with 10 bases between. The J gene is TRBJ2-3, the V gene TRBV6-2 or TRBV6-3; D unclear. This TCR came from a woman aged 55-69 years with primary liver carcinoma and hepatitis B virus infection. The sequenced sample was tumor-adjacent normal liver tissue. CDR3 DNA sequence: TGTGCCAGCAGTTACTCGTTCGCTCGAACAGATACGCAGTATTTT. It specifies CASSYSFARTDTQYF.